This T cell receptor beta chain came from a study of shared clonotypes between healthy human individuals. Study context: CD8 memory received one plate per donor, CD8 naive two, CD4 memory three and CD4 naive three. Study outcomes and limitations: Tissues were not sampled, only blood, and their repertoires likely differ. Clonotypes shared by all four sorted-subset donors had higher generation probabilities than non-shared clonotypes.

Deep-level running was used for the assay. Libraries were prepared by immunoSEQ multiplex PCR; TCRdb keeps only in-frame clonotypes and omits some of them. The sample has millions of clones, about 94% seen once. CD45RO-negative CD8 cells positively selected for CCR7 made up the naive population, which excluded terminally differentiated effector memory CD45RA+ cells. The germline V and J ends were trimmed by 0 bases and 7 bases, with 6 bases remaining between them. This CDR3 is 13 amino acids long. Germline loops: CDR1 MNHEY, CDR2 SVGAGI. In regard to this clone: Antigen unknown.

The source material was naive CD8+ T cells sorted from blood. The sequence was obtained from a man between 18 and 29 years old in good health. The chain links TRBV6-5 to TRBJ2-2; D is unresolved. CDR3 sequence: CASSYSWGGELFF. In DNA, the CDR3 is TGTGCCAGCAGTTACTCGTGGGGCGGGGAGCTGTTTTTT.